The 20 T cell receptor beta chains in this list originate from one sample, sequenced in a study of somatic mutations in cytotoxic T cells in rheumatoid arthritis. Produced via immunoSEQ multiplex PCR; TCRdb's table is partial and in-frame only. The profile covers under 15,000 clones, with approximately 74% appearing a single time and roughly a tenth taken by the ten largest. Sequencing was carried out using CD8+ T cells sorted from blood. Every receptor here comes from a man in his 70s in good health.

CDR3 nucleotides: TGTGCCAGCAGTGACACCATCTACAATGAGCAGTTCTTC. Protein: CASSDTIYNEQFF. The V gene is TRBV2, the J gene TRBJ2-1, with unresolved D. Germline V gives CDR1 SNHLY, CDR2 FYNNEI. There are 13 residues in the CDR3. V was trimmed by 3 bases and J by 3 bases, leaving 6 bases between them.

This sequence joins TRBV11-2 and TRBJ2-7; 9 bases match TRBD1. Germline assignment: CDR1 SGHAT and CDR2 FQNNGV. Trimming took 1 base from V and 3 from J; bases not matched to a gene: 7. The length of the CDR3 is 16 residues. CDR3 sequence: CASSLVDGTGYYEQYF. The CDR3 nucleotides read TGTGCCAGCAGCTTAGTTGATGGGACAGGGTACTACGAGCAGTACTTC. The full variable domain, with the rest looked up from reference TRBV11-2 and TRBJ2-7, is EAGVAQSPRYKIIEKRQSVAFWCNPISGHATLYWYQQILGQGPKLLIQFQNNGVVDDSQLPKDRFSAERLKGVDSTLKIQPAKLEDSAVYLCASSLVDGTGYYEQYFGPGTRLTVT.

This chain links TRBV29-1 with TRBJ1-1; no clear D. The length of the CDR3 is 14 residues. Trimming left V 7 bases short and J 1 base short, with 16 bases between. Germline CDR1 and CDR2: SQVTM and ANQGSEA. The CDR3 region has the DNA TGCAGCGCTCCCCCCAGTCAGGAGAACACTGAAGCTTTCTTT. It specifies CSAPPSQENTEAFF.

The chain employs TRBV30 and TRBJ2-7; no clear D. V lost 1 base, J lost 5 bases, and 6 bases lay in between. The CDR3 is made up of 11 amino acids. The germline V gene has CDR1 GTSNPN and CDR2 SVGIG (reference sequence). CDR3 nucleotides: TGTGCCTGGAGTGATTTCCACGAGCAGTACTTC. Translated, it gives CAWSDFHEQYF.

This chain uses TRBV4-3 with TRBJ2-1, with TRBD2 matching 9 bases. Per the germline V gene, CDR1 is LGHNA and CDR2 is YSLEER. This CDR3 spans 18 amino acids. The ends lost 2 bases at V and 5 bases at J; junction bases unmatched: 13. As DNA, the CDR3 is TGCGCCAGCAGCCAACAGGACGGAGCGGGGGGCCTTAACAATGAGCAGTTCTTC. Protein sequence: CASSQQDGAGGLNNEQFF.

The rearrangement uses TRBV7-6 and TRBJ2-7, with D possibly TRBD2 on 7 matching bases. This CDR3 comprises 12 residues. Trimming took 5 bases from V and 6 from J, leaving 11 bases between them. Per the germline V gene, CDR1 is SGHVS and CDR2 is FNYEAQ. The CDR3 DNA reads TGTGCCAGCAGCCCCGGGGGGCGCGAGCAGTACTTC. The encoded protein is CASSPGGREQYF. The variable domain in full, with the rest retrieved from reference TRBV7-6 and TRBJ2-7, is GAGVSQSPRYKVTKRGQDVALRCDPISGHVSLYWYRQALGQGPEFLTYFNYEAQQDKSGLPNDRFSAERPEGSISTLTIQRTEQRDSAMYRCASSPGGREQYFGPGTRLTVT.

The V and J genes are TRBV7-2 and TRBJ2-4, with 7 bases fitting TRBD2. V lost 6 bases to trimming and J lost 3 bases; unmatched junction nucleotides: 11. Per germline, CDR1 SGHTA and CDR2 FQGNSA. This CDR3 contains 16 residues. This CDR3 reads CASSSLVAGHKNIQYF. The CDR3 coding sequence is TGTGCCAGCAGTTCACTCGTAGCGGGTCACAAAAACATTCAGTACTTC.

By share, this clone counts as medium-sized (0.01 to 0.1%). The V and J genes are TRBV2 and TRBJ2-1; no clear D. This CDR3 is 14 amino acids long. With 2 bases removed from V and 3 bases from J, the gap between germline ends came to 8 bases. Looked up from germline, CDR1 is SNHLY and CDR2 is FYNNEI. The CDR3 here is CASSEIGFYNEQFF. CDR3 in DNA: TGTGCCAGCAGTGAAATAGGATTCTACAATGAGCAGTTCTTC.

The chain uses TRBV4-1 and TRBJ2-5; 11 bases line up with TRBD2. The CDR3 has 16 residues. Per the germline V gene, CDR1 is MGHRA and CDR2 is YSYEKL. J lost 4 bases, V lost 3 bases, and 7 bases had no gene match. CDR3 nucleotide sequence: TGCGCCAGCAGCCAGGAGACTAGCGGGGTAGGAGAGACCCAGTACTTC. Translated, it gives CASSQETSGVGETQYF.

In this sample, this clone turned up once. The chain has TRBV5-4 and TRBJ1-1; D gene unclear. Looked up from germline, CDR1 is SGHNT and CDR2 is YYREEE (reference sequence). The V gene lost 4 bases and the J gene lost 5 bases, with 12 bases spanning the gap. The CDR3 covers 13 residues. The CDR3 here is CASSQRPETEAFF. In nucleotides, the CDR3 is TGTGCCAGCAGCCAAAGGCCAGAAACTGAAGCTTTCTTT.

V and J are TRBV19 and TRBJ2-7, with D uncertain. Germline V gene sequence: CDR1 LNHDA, CDR2 SQIVND (reference sequence). Trimming removed 5 bases at V and 2 bases at J, with 13 bases between. CDR3 length: 14 residues. The CDR3 nucleotides read TGTGCCAGTAGTCTTTTCGGCGGAACCTACGAGCAGTACTTC. This encodes CASSLFGGTYEQYF.

V is TRBV4-1 and J is TRBJ2-5; D uncertain. The J call may be mistaken, given a closer DNA end match to TRBJ2-7. CDR1 MGHRA and CDR2 YSYEKL come from the germline V gene. This CDR3 contains 13 residues. The CDR3 region is CASSQVEDYEQYF. The DNA of the CDR3 is TGCGCCAGCAGCCAAGTTGAAGATTACGAGCAGTACTTC.

By share of the sample, this clone is large (0.1 to 1%). The chain employs TRBV5-4 and TRBJ2-1; TRBD2 might be the D (5 bases). With 2 bases removed from V and 10 bases from J, the gap between germline ends came to 10 bases. The CDR3 sequence is 12 residues long. CDR1 and CDR2 (germline): SGHNT, YYREEE (reference sequence). In nucleotides, the CDR3 is TGTGCCAGCAGCTTTTACCCGGGGGAGCAGTTCTTC. Amino acids: CASSFYPGEQFF.

This chain links TRBV27 with TRBJ1-5, with 8 bases identical to TRBD1. The CDR3 has 13 residues. Looked up from germline, CDR1 is MNHEY and CDR2 is SMNVEV (reference sequence). Germline trimming cut 6 bases from V and 7 bases from J; bases unmatched to any gene: 5. The CDR3 protein is CASSPGGYQPQHF. CDR3 coding DNA: TGTGCCAGCAGCCCAGGGGGCTACCAGCCCCAGCATTTT.

V is TRBV18 and J is TRBJ1-3; unclear D gene. V lost 4 bases and J 1 base, leaving 11 bases between the germline ends. In germline, CDR1 is KGHSH, CDR2 LQKENI. This CDR3 is built from 15 residues. CDR3 in DNA: TGTGCCAGCTCACGAGAGGTGGGGTCTGGAAACACCATATATTTT. The encoded protein is CASSREVGSGNTIYF.

DNA for the CDR3: TGTGCCATCAGCAACCCCATGAGGCGCGTCGACACCGGGGAGCTGTTTTTT. This encodes CAISNPMRRVDTGELFF. V is TRBV10-3 and J is TRBJ2-2, with D unresolved. The germline gives CDR1 ENHRY, CDR2 SYGVKD. Trimming removed 6 bases from V and 3 bases from J, with 20 bases in between. CDR3 length: 17 amino acids.

With respect to this clone: Just one base apart from a much larger clone, this may be a read error. The genes are TRBV10-1 and TRBJ1-5; D remains unclear. The CDR3 runs 9 residues. Per germline, CDR1 WNHNN and CDR2 SYGVQD (reference sequence). The CDR3 DNA follows: TGCGCCAACAGTCAGCCCCAGCATTTT. Its protein is CANSQPQHF.

V and J are TRBV11-2 and TRBJ2-3; D is perhaps TRBD1 (5 bases). The CDR3 is 14 amino acids. Trimming left V 3 bases short and J 5 bases short, with 12 bases between. Germline CDR1 and CDR2: SGHAT and FQNNGV. In DNA, the CDR3 is TGTGCCAGCAGCTTCAGGGTCGTAGAAGATACGCAGTATTTT. Protein sequence: CASSFRVVEDTQYF.

This rearrangement joins TRBV13 to TRBJ1-3, with TRBD1 identical over 9 bases. The CDR3 runs 16 residues. Losses at the gene ends were 6 bases for V and 8 bases for J; bases not matched to a gene: 14. The germline CDR1 and CDR2 sequences are PRHDT and FYEKMQ (reference sequence). Here the CDR3 DNA reads TGTGCCAGCAGACCCAGGGACAGGGTGCGTACGGACACCATATATTTT. Residues: CASRPRDRVRTDTIYF.

The genes are TRBV7-9 and TRBJ2-5; D remains ambiguous. The J call is in doubt because the DNA end fits TRBJ2-7 better. The CDR3 covers 15 residues. Germline V lookup: CDR1 SEHNR, CDR2 FQNEAQ (reference sequence). CDR3 nucleotide sequence: TGTGCCAGCAGCTTAGGGAGCATATCCTCCTACGAGCAGTACTTC. It yields the protein CASSLGSISSYEQYF.